This TCR beta chain was identified in a study of T cell responses to AZD1222 COVID-19 vaccine. TCRdb's copy holds only in-frame clones and misses some; the assay was immunoSEQ multiplex PCR. The sample has 120,000 or so clones, just over 85% seen once; the top ten hold 17%. This CDR3 comprises 13 residues. Germline lookup yields CDR1 LNHDA and CDR2 SQIVND (reference sequence). Trimming took 11 bases from V and 8 from J, leaving 21 bases between them. The input for sequencing was peripheral blood, taken 28 days after the second AZD1222 dose. The chain couples TRBV19 to TRBJ1-2, with a possible D match to TRBD1 (5 bases). This clonotype originated in an adult who received the AZD1222 COVID-19 vaccine. Here the CDR3 reads CAVMRDSSRGYTF. In DNA form, the CDR3 reads TGTGCCGTTATGCGAGACAGCAGTCGGGGCTACACCTTC.